Listed below are T cell receptor beta chains from one sample, sequenced in a study of T cell responses to AZD1222 COVID-19 vaccine. Repertoires were generated with immunoSEQ multiplex PCR, while TCRdb's copy carries only in-frame clones and drops some. The top ten hold about 0.91% of the sample, which has some 120,000 clones, over 90% seen once. Source: peripheral blood, taken on day 0 of AZD1222 vaccination. The source of these receptors is an adult in good health. Each CDR3 is given with its conserved first and last residue. A D gene is named only where the DNA matches it firmly. Expanded clones get a size class; other rows say once, few or many, or leave the size out.

TRBD2	once	TRBV14	TRBJ2-7	CASSHGTSLYEQYF	TGTGCCAGCAGCCACGGGACTAGTCTCTACGAGCAGTACTTC
.	.	TRBV11-2	TRBJ1-5	CASSIGTLSNQPQHF	TGTGCCAGCAGCATAGGGACCCTTAGCAATCAGCCCCAGCATTTT
.	few	TRBV2	TRBJ1-2	CASSESRRGAYGYTF	TGTGCCAGCAGTGAGTCCCGAAGAGGGGCTTATGGCTACACCTTC
.	.	TRBV9	TRBJ1-1	CASSVGQGSRAEAFF	TGTGCCAGCAGCGTAGGGCAGGGTTCGAGGGCTGAAGCTTTCTTT
TRBD2	.	TRBV27	TRBJ2-1	CASSLGGASYNEQFF	TGTGCCAGCAGTCTCGGGGGGGCATCCTACAATGAGCAGTTCTTC
.	.	TRBV4-1	TRBJ1-5	CASSQVPGSQPQHF	TGCGCCAGCAGCCAAGTACCAGGATCTCAGCCCCAGCATTTT
.	.	TRBV14	TRBJ2-2	CASSHRTNTGELFF	TGTGCCAGCAGCCACCGGACGAATACCGGGGAGCTGTTTTTT
TRBD1	.	TRBV5-4	TRBJ1-6	CASSLVGDSNSPLHF	TGTGCCAGCAGCTTGGTGGGGGACAGCAATTCACCCCTCCACTTT
.	.	TRBV19	TRBJ2-5	CASSTGETQYF	TGTGCCAGTAGTACGGGAGAGACCCAGTACTTC
TRBD2	.	TRBV6-6	TRBJ2-3	CASSSAGADTQYF	TGTGCCAGCAGTTCTGCGGGGGCAGATACGCAGTATTTT
.	.	TRBV6-5	TRBJ1-1	CASSYRDGSTEAFF	TGTGCCAGCAGCTACAGGGATGGGAGTACTGAAGCTTTCTTT
TRBD1	once	TRBV24-1	TRBJ2-7	CATRPGQGFGEQYF	TGTGCCACCAGACCGGGACAGGGGTTTGGCGAGCAGTACTTC
.	.	TRBV6-5	TRBJ2-3	CASSYGETSTDTQYF	TGTGCCAGCAGTTACGGAGAAACTAGCACAGATACGCAGTATTTT
.	.	TRBV3-1/TRBV3-2	TRBJ2-3	CAAGYTDTQYF	TGTGCCGCAGGGTACACAGATACGCAGTATTTT
.	.	TRBV27	TRBJ2-5	CASSLGRAQTQYF	TGTGCCAGCAGTTTGGGCAGGGCACAGACCCAGTACTTC
TRBD1	.	TRBV5-1	TRBJ2-1	CASSSYPMDRGNEQFF	TGCGCCAGCAGCTCATATCCTATGGACAGGGGTAATGAGCAGTTCTTC
.	.	TRBV19	TRBJ1-2	CASRKIGPSYGYTF	TGTGCCAGTAGGAAGATTGGACCGAGCTATGGCTACACCTTC
TRBD1	once	TRBV19	TRBJ2-7	CASSRTGSSYEQYF	TGTGCCAGTAGTAGGACAGGGAGCTCCTACGAGCAGTACTTC
.	few	TRBV11-2	TRBJ2-1	CASSQGRPERDGGEQFF	TGTGCCAGCAGCCAAGGCCGTCCTGAGAGGGACGGCGGGGAGCAGTTCTTC
.	once	TRBV2	TRBJ2-5	CASSIEVRETQYF	TGTGCCAGCAGTATTGAGGTTCGGGAGACCCAGTACTTC
.	.	TRBV4-2	TRBJ1-5	CASSQDLGREAPQHF	TGTGCCAGCAGCCAAGATCTGGGAAGGGAGGCGCCCCAGCATTTT
.	.	TRBV7-8	TRBJ2-1	CASSLNNEQFF	TGTGCCAGCAGCTTAAACAATGAGCAGTTCTTC
.	once	TRBV6-5	TRBJ1-2	CASSYSRSRFYGYTF	TGTGCCAGCAGTTACTCGAGGTCAAGATTCTATGGCTACACCTTC
TRBD1	.	TRBV11-2	TRBJ1-2	CASSQGGEQVSGYTF	TGTGCCAGCAGCCAAGGGGGCGAACAGGTTTCTGGCTACACCTTC
.	.	TRBV5-1	TRBJ1-5	CASSLGSNSEAQHF	TGCGCCAGCAGCTTGGGGTCAAATTCGGAGGCCCAGCATTTT
.	.	TRBV5-6	TRBJ1-2	CASSLARSDRGYTF	TGTGCCAGCAGCTTGGCCAGGTCAGATCGGGGCTACACCTTC